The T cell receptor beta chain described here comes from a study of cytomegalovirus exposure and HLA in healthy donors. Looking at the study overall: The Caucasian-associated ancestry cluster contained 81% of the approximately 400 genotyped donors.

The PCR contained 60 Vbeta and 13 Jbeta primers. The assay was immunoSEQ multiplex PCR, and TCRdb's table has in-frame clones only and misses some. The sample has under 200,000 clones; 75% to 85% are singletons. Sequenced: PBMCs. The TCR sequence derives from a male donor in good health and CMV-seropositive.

Written as DNA, the CDR3 is TGCAGCGTTGATCGGCGGGGTCAGGAGACCCAGTACTTC. Its translation: CSVDRRGQETQYF. This chain links TRBV29-1 with TRBJ2-5; D is possibly TRBD2 (6 bases). From germline, CDR1 is SQVTM and CDR2 ANQGSEA. V lost 3 bases and J lost 5, with 13 bases in between. The CDR3 spans 13 residues.